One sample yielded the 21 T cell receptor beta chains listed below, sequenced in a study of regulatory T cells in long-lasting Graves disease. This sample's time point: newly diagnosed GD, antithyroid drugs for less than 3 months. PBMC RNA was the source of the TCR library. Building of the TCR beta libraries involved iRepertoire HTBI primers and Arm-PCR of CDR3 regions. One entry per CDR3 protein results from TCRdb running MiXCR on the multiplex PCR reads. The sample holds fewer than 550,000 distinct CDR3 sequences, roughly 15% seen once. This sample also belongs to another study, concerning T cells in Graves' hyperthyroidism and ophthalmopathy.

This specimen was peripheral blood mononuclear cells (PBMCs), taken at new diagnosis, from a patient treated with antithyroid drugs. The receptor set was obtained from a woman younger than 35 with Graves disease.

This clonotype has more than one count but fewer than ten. CDR3: CASSRFTGVRAETQYF. CDR3 DNA: TGTGCCAGCAGCCGGTTTACAGGGGTGAGAGCAGAGACCCAGTACTTC. The chain employs TRBV3-1 and TRBJ2-5; 7 bases map to TRBD1. Per germline, CDR1 LGHDT and CDR2 YNNKEL (reference sequence). V dropped 4 bases and J dropped 4; count of bases not matched to a gene: 12. CDR3 size: 16 residues.

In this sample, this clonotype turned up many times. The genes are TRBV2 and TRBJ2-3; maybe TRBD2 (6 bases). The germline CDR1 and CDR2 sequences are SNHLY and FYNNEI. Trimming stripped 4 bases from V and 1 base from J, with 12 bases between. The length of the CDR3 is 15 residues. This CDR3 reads CASSVESSGTDTQYF. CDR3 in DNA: TGTGCCAGCAGTGTCGAGTCTAGCGGCACAGATACGCAGTATTTT. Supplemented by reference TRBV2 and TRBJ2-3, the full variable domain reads EPEVTQTPSHQVTQMGQEVILRCVPISNHLYFYWYRQILGQKVEFLVSFYNNEISEKSEIFDDQFSVERPDGSNFTLKIRSTKLEDSAMYFCASSVESSGTDTQYFGPGTRLTVL.

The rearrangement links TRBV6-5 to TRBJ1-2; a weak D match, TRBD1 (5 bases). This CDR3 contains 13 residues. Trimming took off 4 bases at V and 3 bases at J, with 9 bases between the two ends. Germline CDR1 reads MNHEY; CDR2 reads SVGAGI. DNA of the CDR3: TGTGCCAGCAGTTCGGTCAGGGACTATGGCTACACCTTC. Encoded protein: CASSSVRDYGYTF.

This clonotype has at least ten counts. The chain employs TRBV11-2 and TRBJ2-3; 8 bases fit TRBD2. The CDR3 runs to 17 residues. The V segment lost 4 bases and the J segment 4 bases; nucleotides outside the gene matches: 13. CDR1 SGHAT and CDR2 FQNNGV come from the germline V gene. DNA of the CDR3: TGTGCCAGCAGCTGGCCCCTTAGCGGGATGGGGGCAGATACGCAGTATTTT. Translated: CASSWPLSGMGADTQYF.

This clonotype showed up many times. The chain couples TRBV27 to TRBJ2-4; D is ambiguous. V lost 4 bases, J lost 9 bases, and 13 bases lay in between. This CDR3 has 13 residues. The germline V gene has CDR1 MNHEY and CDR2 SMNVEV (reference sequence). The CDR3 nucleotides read TGTGCCAGCAGTTCGGGCGTGGTAGGCATTCAGTACTTC. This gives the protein CASSSGVVGIQYF.

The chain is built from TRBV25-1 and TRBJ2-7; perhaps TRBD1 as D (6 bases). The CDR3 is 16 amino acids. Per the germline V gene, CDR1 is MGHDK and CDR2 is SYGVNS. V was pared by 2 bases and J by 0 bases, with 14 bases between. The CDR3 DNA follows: TGTGCCAGCAGTGAAACGACAGGAACTATCTCCTACGAGCAGTACTTC. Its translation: CASSETTGTISYEQYF.

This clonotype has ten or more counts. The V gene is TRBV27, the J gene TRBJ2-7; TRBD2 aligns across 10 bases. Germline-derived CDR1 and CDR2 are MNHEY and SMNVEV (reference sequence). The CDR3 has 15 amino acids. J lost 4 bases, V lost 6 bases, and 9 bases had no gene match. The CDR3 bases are TGTGCCAGCAGCTTAAGGGCTAGCGGGAGTTACGAGCAGTACTTC. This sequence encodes CASSLRASGSYEQYF.

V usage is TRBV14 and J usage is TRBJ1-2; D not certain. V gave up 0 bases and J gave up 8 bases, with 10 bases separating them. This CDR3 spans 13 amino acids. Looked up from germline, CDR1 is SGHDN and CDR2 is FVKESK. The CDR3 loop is CASSQEWGEGYTF. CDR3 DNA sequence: TGTGCCAGCAGCCAAGAATGGGGTGAAGGCTACACCTTC.

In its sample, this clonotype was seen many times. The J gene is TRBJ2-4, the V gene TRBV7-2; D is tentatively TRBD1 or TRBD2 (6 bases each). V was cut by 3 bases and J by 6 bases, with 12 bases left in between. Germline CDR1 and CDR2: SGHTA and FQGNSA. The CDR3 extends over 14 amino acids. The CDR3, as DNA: TGTGCCAGCAGCTTGTGGGGGGCTGGAAACATTCAGTACTTC. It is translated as CASSLWGAGNIQYF.

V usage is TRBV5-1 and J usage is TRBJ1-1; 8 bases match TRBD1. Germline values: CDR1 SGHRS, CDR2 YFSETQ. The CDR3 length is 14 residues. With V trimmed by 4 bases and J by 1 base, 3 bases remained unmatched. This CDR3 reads CASSRTGPNTEAFF. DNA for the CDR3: TGCGCCAGCAGCCGGACAGGGCCGAACACTGAAGCTTTCTTT. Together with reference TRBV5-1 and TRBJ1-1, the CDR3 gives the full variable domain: KAGVTQTPRYLIKTRGQQVTLSCSPISGHRSVSWYQQTPGQGLQFLFEYFSETQRNKGNFPGRFSGRQFSNSRSEMNVSTLELGDSALYLCASSRTGPNTEAFFGQGTRLTVV.

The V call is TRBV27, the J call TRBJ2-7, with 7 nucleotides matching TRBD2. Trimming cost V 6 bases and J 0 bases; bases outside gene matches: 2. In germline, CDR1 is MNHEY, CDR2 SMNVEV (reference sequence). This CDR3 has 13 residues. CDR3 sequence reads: CASRGGDSYEQYF. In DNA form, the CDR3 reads TGTGCCAGCAGGGGGGGGGACTCCTACGAGCAGTACTTC.

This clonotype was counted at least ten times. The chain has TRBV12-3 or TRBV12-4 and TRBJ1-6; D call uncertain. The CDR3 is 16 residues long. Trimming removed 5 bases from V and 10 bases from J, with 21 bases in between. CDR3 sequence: CASSAVSPSEGSPLHF. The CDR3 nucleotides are TGTGCCAGCAGTGCGGTTTCACCTTCAGAAGGATCACCCCTCCACTTT.

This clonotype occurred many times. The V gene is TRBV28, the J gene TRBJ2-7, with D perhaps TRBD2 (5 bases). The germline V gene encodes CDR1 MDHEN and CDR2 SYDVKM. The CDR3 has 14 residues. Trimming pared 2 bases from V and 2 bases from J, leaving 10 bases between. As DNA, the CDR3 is TGTGCCAGCAGTTTAGTGGGAGCCCCCTACGAGCAGTACTTC. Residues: CASSLVGAPYEQYF.

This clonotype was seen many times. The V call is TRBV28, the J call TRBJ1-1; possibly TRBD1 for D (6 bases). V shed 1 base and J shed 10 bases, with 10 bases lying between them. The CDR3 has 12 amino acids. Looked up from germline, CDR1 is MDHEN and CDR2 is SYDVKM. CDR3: CASSLSGGAAFF. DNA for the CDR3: TGTGCCAGCAGTTTATCTGGGGGGGCAGCTTTCTTT.

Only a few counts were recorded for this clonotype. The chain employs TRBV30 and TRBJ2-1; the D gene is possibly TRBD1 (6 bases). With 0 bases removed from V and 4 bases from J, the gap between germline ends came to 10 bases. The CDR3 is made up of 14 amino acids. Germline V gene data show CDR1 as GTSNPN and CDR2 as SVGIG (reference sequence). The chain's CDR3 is CAWSVGTRYNEQFF. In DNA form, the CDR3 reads TGTGCCTGGAGTGTCGGGACACGGTACAATGAGCAGTTCTTC. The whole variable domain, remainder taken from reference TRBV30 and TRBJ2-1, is SQTIHQWPATLVQPVGSPLSLECTVEGTSNPNLYWYRQAAGRGLQLLFYSVGIGQISSEVPQNLSASRPQDRQFILSSKKLLLSDSGFYLCAWSVGTRYNEQFFGPGTRLTVL.

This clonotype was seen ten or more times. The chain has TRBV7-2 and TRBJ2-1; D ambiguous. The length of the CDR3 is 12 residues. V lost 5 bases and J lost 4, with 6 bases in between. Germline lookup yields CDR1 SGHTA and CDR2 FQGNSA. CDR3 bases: TGTGCCAGCAGCGTAAGTTACAATGAGCAGTTCTTC. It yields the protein CASSVSYNEQFF.

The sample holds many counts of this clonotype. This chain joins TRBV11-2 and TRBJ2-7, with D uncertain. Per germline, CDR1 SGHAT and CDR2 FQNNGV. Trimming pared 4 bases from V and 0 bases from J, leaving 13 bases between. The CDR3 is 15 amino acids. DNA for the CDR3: TGTGCCAGCAGCTACTTCCTGGCCAGCTCCTACGAGCAGTACTTC. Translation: CASSYFLASSYEQYF.

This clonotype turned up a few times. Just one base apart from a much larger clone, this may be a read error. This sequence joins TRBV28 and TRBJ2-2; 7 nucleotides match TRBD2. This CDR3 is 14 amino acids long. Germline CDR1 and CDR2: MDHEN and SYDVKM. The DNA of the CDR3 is TGTGCCAGCAACCAACTAGCGCCCACCGGGGAGCTGGTTTTT. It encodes CASNQLAPTGELVF.

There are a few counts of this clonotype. The CDR3, as DNA: TGTGCCAGCAGTGTCGTCCGATATCAACCCGATAGAGGAGACACCGGGGAGCTGTTTTTT. It is translated as CASSVVRYQPDRGDTGELFF. The V call is TRBV2, the J call TRBJ2-2; D call uncertain. CDR1 SNHLY and CDR2 FYNNEI come from the germline V gene. Trimming shortened V by 4 bases and J by 3 bases, and 27 bases separated the two germline ends. CDR3 size: 20 residues.

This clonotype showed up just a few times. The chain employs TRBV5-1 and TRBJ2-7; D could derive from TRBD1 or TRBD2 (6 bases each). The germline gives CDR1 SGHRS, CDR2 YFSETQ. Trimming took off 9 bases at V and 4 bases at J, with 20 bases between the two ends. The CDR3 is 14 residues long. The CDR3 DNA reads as TGCGCCACCTCTTCCGGGGGCAGGATGTACGAGCAGTACTTC. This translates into CATSSGGRMYEQYF.

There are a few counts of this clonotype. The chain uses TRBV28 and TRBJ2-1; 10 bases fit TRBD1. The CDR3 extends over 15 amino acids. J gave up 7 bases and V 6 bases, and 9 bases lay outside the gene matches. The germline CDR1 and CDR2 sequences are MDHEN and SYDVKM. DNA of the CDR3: TGTGCCAGCAGGACCCCGGGACAGGGGTTGAATGAGCAGTTCTTC. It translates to CASRTPGQGLNEQFF.